These 23 T cell receptor beta chains were all obtained from the same sample, sequenced in a study of T cells in localized non-small cell lung cancer. Profiled with immunoSEQ multiplex PCR; TCRdb holds only in-frame clones, not every one. The sample lists around 33,000 clones; approximately 90% were seen once. This material consisted of peripheral blood, taken before any cancer treatment. These receptors were obtained from an older female donor with stage I lung adenocarcinoma.

The chain joins TRBV25-1 to TRBJ1-4; 9 bases are shared with TRBD1. CDR1 and CDR2 (germline): MGHDK, SYGVNS. V gave up 10 bases and J gave up 4 bases; unmatched junction bases: 4. This CDR3 has 13 amino acids. The CDR3 protein is CATRQGVNEKLFF. Written as DNA, the CDR3 is TGTGCCACCCGACAGGGGGTTAATGAAAAACTGTTTTTT.

The CDR3 loop is CASSVEGAATYEQYF. CDR3 in DNA: TGTGCCAGCAGCGTAGAGGGGGCCGCTACCTACGAGCAGTACTTC. The rearrangement joins TRBV9 to TRBJ2-7; 7 nucleotides align to TRBD1. Losses at the gene ends were 0 bases for V and 2 bases for J; bases not matched to a gene: 5. There are 15 residues in the CDR3. Germline V CDR1 and CDR2: SGDLS, YYNGEE. The full variable domain, completed using reference TRBV9 and TRBJ2-7, is DSGVTQTPKHLITATGQRVTLRCSPRSGDLSVYWYQQSLDQGLQFLIQYYNGEERAKGNILERFSAQQFPDLHSELNLSSLELGDSALYFCASSVEGAATYEQYFGPGTRLTVT.

In nucleotides, the CDR3 is TGTGCCACCAGCAGAGATTTACAGCATCCTAACTATGGCTACACCTTC. It yields the protein CATSRDLQHPNYGYTF. V is TRBV15 and J is TRBJ1-2; D is undetermined. The V gene's germline CDR1 is LNHNV and CDR2 YYDKDF (reference sequence). The CDR3 sequence is 16 residues long. V was cut by 0 bases and J by 0 bases, with 11 bases left in between.

The rearrangement joins TRBV9 to TRBJ1-2; 9 bases align to TRBD1. Germline CDR1 reads SGDLS; CDR2 reads YYNGEE. Trimming removed 4 bases from V and 5 bases from J; junction bases left unmatched: 9. The CDR3 consists of 15 residues. CDR3 sequence (DNA): TGTGCCAGCAGCACAACGGACAGGGGACCGTATGGCTACACCTTC. Amino acids: CASSTTDRGPYGYTF.

This sequence joins TRBV19 and TRBJ1-1; 10 positions match TRBD1. V shed 4 bases and J 0 bases; nucleotides not matched to a gene: 5. Per germline, CDR1 LNHDA and CDR2 SQIVND (reference sequence). The length of the CDR3 is 16 residues. The CDR3 loop is CASSTGQGEMNTEAFF. The CDR3 DNA reads as TGTGCCAGTAGTACCGGACAGGGGGAGATGAACACTGAAGCTTTCTTT.

This clone appeared a single time. The chain links TRBV7-9 to TRBJ1-2; D unresolved. Germline assignment: CDR1 SEHNR and CDR2 FQNEAQ (reference sequence). V lost 1 base and J 7 bases, leaving 16 bases between the germline ends. The CDR3 totals 15 residues. CDR3: CASSLEPFLPAGYTF. The CDR3 DNA sequence: TGTGCCAGCAGCTTAGAACCTTTCCTCCCCGCTGGCTACACCTTC.

V usage is TRBV6-5 and J usage is TRBJ2-2, with D maybe TRBD2 (6 bases). Germline-derived CDR1 and CDR2 are MNHEY and SVGAGI. The CDR3 sequence is 14 residues long. V was shortened by 6 bases and J by 0 bases, with 8 bases between the two germline ends. This CDR3 is CASREGTNTGELFF. For the CDR3, the DNA is TGTGCCAGCAGGGAGGGCACGAACACCGGGGAGCTGTTTTTT.

This chain joins TRBV6-5 and TRBJ1-5; no clear D. CDR3 length: 14 amino acids. CDR1 is MNHEY, CDR2 SVGAGI, per germline. Trimming stripped 2 bases from V and 5 bases from J, with 10 bases between. CDR3 amino acids: CASSYRSSDQPQHF. Written as DNA, the CDR3 is TGTGCCAGCAGTTACAGGAGTAGTGATCAGCCCCAGCATTTT.

The V gene is TRBV5-1, the J gene TRBJ1-2; D is ambiguous. Germline CDR1 is SGHRS and CDR2 is YFSETQ. Deletions cut 4 bases from V and 0 bases from J, with 7 bases between. The CDR3 spans 13 residues. In nucleotides, the CDR3 is TGCGCCAGCAGCGAGGTCCCTAACTATGGCTACACCTTC. Translating it yields CASSEVPNYGYTF. Based on the CDR3 plus reference TRBV5-1 and TRBJ1-2, the full variable domain is KAGVTQTPRYLIKTRGQQVTLSCSPISGHRSVSWYQQTPGQGLQFLFEYFSETQRNKGNFPGRFSGRQFSNSRSEMNVSTLELGDSALYLCASSEVPNYGYTFGSGTRLTVV.

This chain uses TRBV14 with TRBJ2-1, with 8 bases aligning to TRBD2. Looked up from germline, CDR1 is SGHDN and CDR2 is FVKESK. V dropped 4 bases and J dropped 0; count of bases not matched to a gene: 5. The CDR3 is 16 residues long. In DNA, the CDR3 is TGTGCCAGCAGCCTTATAGCGGGGAGCTCCTACAATGAGCAGTTCTTC. This translates into CASSLIAGSSYNEQFF.

V and J are TRBV9 and TRBJ1-2; D not certain. From germline, CDR1 is SGDLS and CDR2 YYNGEE. Trimming took off 3 bases at V and 0 bases at J, with 9 bases between the two ends. This CDR3 is 14 amino acids long. CDR3 amino acids: CASSASGANYGYTF. The CDR3, as DNA: TGTGCCAGCAGCGCCTCAGGCGCTAACTATGGCTACACCTTC.

The chain employs TRBV6-1 and TRBJ1-4, with TRBD1 matching 8 bases. V lost 8 bases and J lost 8; bases outside the gene matches: 7. The CDR3 contains 13 residues. CDR1 and CDR2 (germline): MNHNS, SASEGT. CDR3 bases: TGTGCCAGCCAGCAGGGGGCTGGGGAAAAACTGTTTTTT. Translation: CASQQGAGEKLFF.

The CDR3 DNA follows: TGTGCCAGCAGCTCGAGGGGGTTTCTACAAGAGACCCAGTACTTC. Translating gives CASSSRGFLQETQYF. This sequence joins TRBV7-3 and TRBJ2-5; possibly TRBD1 for D (6 bases). Germline CDR1 SGHTA, CDR2 FQGTGA. The CDR3 loop spans 15 amino acids. Trimming removed 4 bases from V and 2 bases from J, with 14 bases in between.

The rearrangement joins TRBV27 to TRBJ1-3; a weak D match, TRBD1 (5 bases). Germline lookup yields CDR1 MNHEY and CDR2 SMNVEV (reference sequence). The CDR3 is 17 amino acids. Trimming shortened V by 8 bases and J by 0 bases, and 20 bases separated the two germline ends. CDR3 in amino acids: CASGPYGGVSSGNTIYF. CDR3 coding DNA: TGTGCCAGCGGACCTTACGGAGGGGTTAGCTCTGGAAACACCATATATTTT.

In regard to this clone: The germline gene is not matched at one end of the junction; a read error may be the cause. The chain combines TRBV7-7 with TRBJ2-5; 9 bases are a match to TRBD1. Germline V CDR1 and CDR2: SSHAT, FNYEAQ (reference sequence). The CDR3 runs to 14 residues. CDR3 in DNA: TGTGCTAGCAGCTTAGCGGCGGGACAGGGGACCCAGTACTTC. The encoded protein is CASSLAAGQGTQYF.

The chain combines TRBV19 with TRBJ2-7; 8 positions match TRBD1. V shed 6 bases, J shed 2 bases, and the junction held 6 bases outside the gene matches. The CDR3 is 14 amino acids. The V gene's germline CDR1 is LNHDA and CDR2 SQIVND (reference sequence). The CDR3 DNA sequence: TGTGCCAGTAGCGCGGACAGGGACACCTACGAGCAGTACTTC. It yields the protein CASSADRDTYEQYF. Full variable domain (rest looked up from reference TRBV19 and TRBJ2-7): DGGITQSPKYLFRKEGQNVTLSCEQNLNHDAMYWYRQDPGQGLRLIYYSQIVNDFQKGDIAEGYSVSREKKESFPLTVTSAQKNPTAFYLCASSADRDTYEQYFGPGTRLTVT.

V and J are TRBV7-2 and TRBJ2-5; D is unclear. This CDR3 is 14 amino acids long. CDR1 and CDR2 from the germline V gene are SGHTA and FQGNSA. V shed 1 base and J shed 5 bases, with 11 bases lying between them. CDR3 residues: CASSLVWAGETQYF. Written as DNA, the CDR3 is TGTGCCAGCAGCTTAGTGTGGGCCGGGGAGACCCAGTACTTC.

The chain has TRBV6-6 and TRBJ1-1, with 9 positions matching TRBD1. Germline CDR1 MNHNY, CDR2 SVGAGI (reference sequence). Trimming cost V 6 bases and J 1 base; bases outside gene matches: 0. CDR3 length equals 13 residues. DNA for the CDR3: TGTGCCAGCAGGGACAGGGGGAACACTGAAGCTTTCTTT. It specifies CASRDRGNTEAFF.

The gene calls are TRBV27 and TRBJ1-4; 7 positions agree with TRBD1. The J segment lost 8 bases and the V segment lost 2 bases, leaving 5 bases of the junction unmatched. The CDR3 has 14 amino acids. Germline CDR1 reads MNHEY; CDR2 reads SMNVEV (reference sequence). The CDR3 coding sequence is TGTGCCAGCAGTTTAACAGGGGCGAAAGAAAAACTGTTTTTT. This gives the protein CASSLTGAKEKLFF.

This clone appeared a few times. This chain uses TRBV9 with TRBJ1-1; tentatively, D is TRBD1 (5 bases). Looked up from germline, CDR1 is SGDLS and CDR2 is YYNGEE. The CDR3 contains 14 residues. V was clipped by 1 base and J by 4 bases, with 11 bases between them. CDR3 in amino acids: CASSVTPGGTEAFF. The CDR3 DNA follows: TGTGCCAGCAGCGTAACACCCGGGGGCACTGAAGCTTTCTTT.

This sequence joins TRBV10-2 and TRBJ2-7, with D perhaps matching TRBD2 (5 bases). V dropped 8 bases and J dropped 7 bases, with 21 bases sitting between them. Per the germline V gene, CDR1 is WSHSY and CDR2 is SAAADI. The CDR3 is 14 residues long. CDR3 region: CASLHRDPWKEQYF. DNA of the CDR3: TGCGCCAGCCTGCACCGGGATCCATGGAAAGAGCAGTACTTC.

The V call is TRBV5-4, the J call TRBJ2-1; 11 nucleotides line up with TRBD1. CDR1 and CDR2 (germline): SGHNT, YYREEE (reference sequence). Trimming took 0 bases from V and 3 from J; bases not matched to a gene: 2. The CDR3 covers 16 residues. The CDR3 protein is CASSLVGTGGYNEQFF. CDR3 coding DNA: TGTGCCAGCAGCTTGGTAGGGACAGGGGGCTACAATGAGCAGTTCTTC.

The V and J genes are TRBV5-6 and TRBJ2-3, with TRBD1 identical over 7 bases. The CDR3 runs to 13 residues. Trimming at V came to 3 bases and at J to 7 bases, leaving 5 bases not matched to a gene. Germline assignment: CDR1 SGHDT and CDR2 YYEEEE. The CDR3 is CASSYRDRNTQYF. DNA of the CDR3: TGTGCCAGCAGCTACCGGGACAGAAATACGCAGTATTTT.